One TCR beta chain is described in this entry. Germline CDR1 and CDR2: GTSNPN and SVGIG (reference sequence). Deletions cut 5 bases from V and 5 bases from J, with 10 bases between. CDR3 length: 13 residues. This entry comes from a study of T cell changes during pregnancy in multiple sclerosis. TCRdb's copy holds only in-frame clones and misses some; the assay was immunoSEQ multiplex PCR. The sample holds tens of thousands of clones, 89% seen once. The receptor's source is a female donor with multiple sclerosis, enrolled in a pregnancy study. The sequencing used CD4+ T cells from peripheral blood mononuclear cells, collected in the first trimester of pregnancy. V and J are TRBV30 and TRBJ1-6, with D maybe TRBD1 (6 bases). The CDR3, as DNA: TGTGCCTGGGCGCGACAGGATAATTCACCCCTCCACTTT. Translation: CAWARQDNSPLHF.